The T cell receptor beta chain under discussion was sequenced for a study of blood T cell repertoires in COVID-19. Study-wide context: Material from acute and convalescent COVID-19 was sourced from the United States, Italy and Spain. Sources were T cells, B-cell-depleted T cells, or PBMCs; the material itself was cDNA or gDNA.

Per the study methods: Scientists estimated how many nucleated cells there were by amplifying reference gene primers. Some clones are missing from TCRdb's copy, which holds only in-frame ones; the method was immunoSEQ multiplex PCR. V and J calls and clone size come straight from that table; D and trimming were deduced from the DNA. The sample contains approximately 97,000 clones, over 75% of which appear only once. Germline CDR1 is SNHLY and CDR2 is FYNNEI. The CDR3 loop spans 13 amino acids. J gave up 10 bases and V 1 base, and 4 bases lay outside the gene matches. The sequenced material came from peripheral blood. V gene TRBV2 combines with J gene TRBJ2-1, with 7 bases lining up with TRBD2. The sequence came from a human donor in a cohort sampled during active COVID-19. The CDR3, as DNA: TGTGCCAGCAGTGAAGGGGGAGGGATAGAGCAGTTCTTC. Its translation is CASSEGGGIEQFF.